This T cell receptor beta chain appears in the sequencing data of a study of cytomegalovirus exposure and HLA in healthy donors listed by TCRdb under 2017. Some background on the complete study: The roughly 650 repertoires of the first cohort and the roughly 120 validation repertoires were produced on the same platform, according to a later analysis. The study was designed to test whether signatures of past pathogen exposure could be identified by cataloging public T cell receptors. Besides the first cohort of approximately 710 subjects, a separate validation cohort made up of roughly 120 different subjects was used. High-throughput TCR immunosequencing, statistical association of individual TCRs with disease status, and machine learning were combined to predict cytomegalovirus infection status. Beyond this particular receptor, the publication reports: In both the original and validation cohorts, the classifier was reported to diagnose cytomegalovirus status with high specificity and sensitivity. While some public TCRs were present in many individuals, most TCR sequences turned up only very rarely across donors. A total of 164 TCR beta chains were listed by the study as associated with cytomegalovirus. In a later analysis, TCRs clustered in the first cohort were found to also tend to co-occur in the 110 or so validation repertoires, with 85% to 95% of cluster scores above 0. In vitro tests confirmed that a few of the cytomegalovirus-associated TCR beta chains recognize cytomegalovirus antigens. The authors suggested that the approach could potentially be extended to other disease states and immunological phenotypes. The validation cohort had no HLA typing available for a later analysis, so co-occurrence within that cohort was assessed over all 120 or so repertoires.

As for this clone: The antigen this receptor binds is unknown. Qualities for individual bases were not recorded, and no much larger clone is one base off.

V is cut by 2 bases and J by 4 bases, and the space between the germline ends is 16 bases. CDR1 and CDR2 (WNHNN, SYGVQD) derive from the germline V gene (reference sequence). The CDR3 covers 16 residues, taking in both the cysteine and the phenylalanine. The CDR3 DNA has 48 bases and is translated from base 1. The method was the immunoSEQ multiplex PCR assay. Per the authors' processing: To diagnose cytomegalovirus status from the catalog of TCR beta chain sequences, a statistical classification framework was built. Held by TCRdb, this immuneACCESS table contains in-frame sequences only and omits some clones. Under half of the omission traces to an unresolved V gene where checked; the cause of the rest is unknown. The V and J calls and clone size come from that table; D and trimming were worked out from the DNA. The sample data list approximately 90,000 clones, and approximately 93% of these were observed just once. The ten top clones hold about 1.1% of the sample.

The donors were included in the validation cohort of around 120 subjects, a group kept apart from the roughly 670-subject first cohort. The sequence links TRBV10-1 to TRBJ2-3; TRBD1 is possibly the D segment (7 matching bases). Sequenced: PBMCs. The TCR sequence derives from a woman in her twenties or thirties in good health and CMV-seropositive. The CDR3 is CASSEQFRGVADTQYF. The DNA reads as follows: TGCGCCAGCAGTGAGCAATTCAGGGGGGTAGCAGATACGCAGTATTTT.